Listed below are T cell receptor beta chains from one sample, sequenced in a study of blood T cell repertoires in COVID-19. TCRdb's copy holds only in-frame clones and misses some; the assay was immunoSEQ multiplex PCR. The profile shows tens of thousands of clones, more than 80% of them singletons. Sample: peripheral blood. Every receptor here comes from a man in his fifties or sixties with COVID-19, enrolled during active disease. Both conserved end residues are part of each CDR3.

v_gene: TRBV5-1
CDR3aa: CASSSQGAPPYNEQFF

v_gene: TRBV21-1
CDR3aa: CASSKRSLCEQFF

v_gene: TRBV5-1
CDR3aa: CASSSTPSKGYGYTF

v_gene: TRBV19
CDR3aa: CASRSSGTGSGNTIYF

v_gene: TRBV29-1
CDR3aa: CSVSTSGEQYF

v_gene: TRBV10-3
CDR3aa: CAISADEGVGTEAFF

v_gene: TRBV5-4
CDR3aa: CASSWGQNNYGYTF

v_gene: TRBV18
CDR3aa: CASTPRQGTEAFF

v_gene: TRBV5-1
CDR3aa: CASSLFQEDEQFF

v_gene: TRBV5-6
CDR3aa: CASSSGQHPDTQYF

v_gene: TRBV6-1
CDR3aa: CASSELVPLPHNEQFF

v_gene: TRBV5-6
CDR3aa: CASNRGRGLRTEAFF

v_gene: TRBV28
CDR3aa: CASSLVRQTYEQYF

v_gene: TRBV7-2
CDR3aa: CASSSLGSTYEQYF

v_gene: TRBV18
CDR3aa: CASSPGTGEWEKLFF

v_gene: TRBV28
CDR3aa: CASSGLYPYEQYF

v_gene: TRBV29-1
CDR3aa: CSVEGREKVGELFF

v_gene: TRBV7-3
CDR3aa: CASRYSVNTEAFF

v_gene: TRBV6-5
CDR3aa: CASSNDRGRNYGYTF

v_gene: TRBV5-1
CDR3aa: CASSLESGGSYEQYF

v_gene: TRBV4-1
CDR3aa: CASSQRQGVGGYTF

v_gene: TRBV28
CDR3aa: CASSLTHQPQHF

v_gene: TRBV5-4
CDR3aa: CASSREVVVRGREQFF

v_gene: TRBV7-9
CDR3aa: CASSLGRDNQEVIYF

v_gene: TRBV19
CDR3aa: CASSRVDRVSGKLFF

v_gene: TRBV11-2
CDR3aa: CASSALAGGFGEQFF

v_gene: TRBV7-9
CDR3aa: CASSSGLTNEKLFF

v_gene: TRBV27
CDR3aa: CASSSLGTGQQETQYF

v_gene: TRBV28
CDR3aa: CASSPRGSPTDTQYF

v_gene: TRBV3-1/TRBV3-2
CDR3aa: CASSQDLRDEGYNEQFF

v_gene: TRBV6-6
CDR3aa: CASSPPGLAGFEATDTQYF

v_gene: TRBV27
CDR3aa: CASSLDGLAGGPETQYF

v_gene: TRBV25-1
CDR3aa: CASSEWGSGVNTEAFF

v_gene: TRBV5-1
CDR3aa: CASSPAYNSPLHF

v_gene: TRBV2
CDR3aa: CASTGAGLEAFF

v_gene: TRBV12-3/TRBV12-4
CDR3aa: CASSFEGGETQYF

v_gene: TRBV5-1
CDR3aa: CASSLEQAYEQYF

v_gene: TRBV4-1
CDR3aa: CASSRRGGGANTEAFF

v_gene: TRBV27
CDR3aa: CASSLEGQGSEQYF

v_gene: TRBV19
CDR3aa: CASTPTGAPNEKLFF

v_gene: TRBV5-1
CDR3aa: CASSLTGSGNTIYF